This TCR beta chain was recorded in a study of blood T cell repertoires in COVID-19 (TCRdb year 2020). For context, the study as a whole: Samples covering the acute and convalescent phases of COVID-19 were provided by collaborators in the United States, Italy and Spain. The material from the prospective study consisted of cDNA or gDNA derived from T cells, B-cell-depleted T cells, or PBMCs. Deeply sampled blood TCRbeta repertoires from subjects exposed to, actively infected with, or recovered from COVID-19 were included in the dataset. The repertoires were made available in a free public database intended to serve as a resource for research on the immune response to SARS-CoV-2. The samples were drawn from the first 160 participants of the ongoing ImmuneRACE study and from 1,254 subjects provided by 6 global collaborators. A de-identified subject ID, COVID-19 status, age in years and sex were almost always included in the sample metadata. Where available, HLA class I and class II types were taken from metadata supplied by the sample provider and were not determined by assay-based typing. The paper's findings and limits, for the study overall: Clinical and demographic metadata were provided uncurated, with the amount varying by source and participant.

TCRbeta CDR3 regions were amplified from genomic DNA by means of the immunoSEQ Assay, a bias-controlled multiplex PCR. The published analysis was carried out like this. The number of nucleated cells in each sample was estimated from the amplification of reference gene primers within the assay. To quantify the absolute abundance of each unique TCRbeta CDR3 rearrangement, sequence reads were collapsed and filtered. For each sample, productive Simpson clonality was calculated by taking the square root of Simpson's diversity index across productive rearrangements. Held by TCRdb, this immuneACCESS table contains in-frame sequences only and omits some clones. Under half of the omission traces to an unresolved V gene where checked; the cause of the rest is unknown. V and J calls and clone size are copied from that table; D and trimming were computed from the DNA. The sample table shows about 150,000 clones, and about 85% are seen once. The ten largest account for around 6.2% of the sample.

In the prospective study, participants were roughly 18 to 90 years old, resided in 24 geographic areas of the United States, and were enrolled through a virtual design. In the prospective study, participants were assigned to cohorts based on the clinical history participants reported in a screening survey and a study questionnaire. Recovered participants in ImmuneRACE Cohort 3 were defined as having two consecutive negative NP/OP PCR tests, clearance from a healthcare professional, or resolution of symptoms. Each participant in the prospective study had whole blood, serum and a nasopharyngeal or oropharyngeal swab collected by mobile phlebotomists. Participants in the prospective study had the option to provide additional blood draws and questionnaires over a roughly two-month period. Before DNA extraction, blood samples from the prospective study were shipped at room temperature or frozen. Comment on this clone: Its antigen remains unidentified. The input lacks base qualities; no much larger clone sits a single base away.

As encoded in the germline V gene, CDR1 is SGHVS while CDR2 is FNYEAQ. The V end gives up 5 bases and the J end 8 bases, leaving 5 bases in the junction not matched to a gene. The CDR3 runs 12 amino acids, cysteine and phenylalanine included. CDR3 DNA only is kept here, 36 bases in frame from base 1. The sequence was collected from a middle-aged woman who had recovered from COVID-19. The chain uses TRBV7-6 and TRBJ1-2, and 7 bases in between align with TRBD1. The sequenced sample was PBMCs or T cells enriched from blood (not recorded which). The CDR3 loop reads CASSATGVGYTF. The bases are TGTGCCAGCAGCGCCACAGGGGTCGGCTACACCTTC.